This entry concerns a single T cell receptor (beta chain). These data originate in a study of T cell changes during pregnancy in multiple sclerosis. CDR1 and CDR2 (germline): MNHEY, SVGAGI. This CDR3 is built from 15 residues. V lost 0 bases, J lost 6 bases, and 12 bases lay in between. The data were produced by immunoSEQ multiplex PCR, yet TCRdb's version contains in-frame clones alone and is incomplete. The table has tens of thousands of clones, roughly 90% seen once. The V gene is TRBV6-5, the J gene TRBJ2-4, with D possibly matching TRBD1 (6 bases). Specimen: CD4+ T cells from peripheral blood mononuclear cells, collected in the third trimester of pregnancy. The TCR was taken from a female donor in good health, enrolled as a control in a pregnancy study. CDR3 protein: CASSYSSQGRNIQYF. In nucleotides, the CDR3 is TGTGCCAGCAGTTACTCGAGCCAGGGGAGAAACATTCAGTACTTC.